Following are 2 T cell receptor beta chains from one sample sequenced in a study of graft-versus-host responses after intestinal transplantation. Assay: immunoSEQ multiplex PCR; the TCRdb copy retains only in-frame clones and omits some. The table lists approximately 24,000 clones, over 90% of them singletons, with around 2% in the top ten. The starting material was PBMCs, obtained roughly 41 days after intestinal transplant. These receptors were taken from a human patient who received an intestinal transplant, so some T cells may come from the graft donor.

This clone has just a few counts. The J gene is TRBJ2-1, the V gene TRBV5-1; TRBD2 aligns across 7 bases. Germline CDR1 is SGHRS and CDR2 is YFSETQ. J lost 3 bases, V lost 5 bases, and 20 bases had no gene match. This CDR3 spans 19 amino acids. The CDR3 region has the DNA TGCGCCAGCAGGGGGATTGGTCAGGGAGGGAGGGGCCTCTACAATGAGCAGTTCTTC. Translated: CASRGIGQGGRGLYNEQFF.

The chain has TRBV9 and TRBJ2-4; D unclear. This CDR3 spans 12 amino acids. V shed 0 bases and J shed 6 bases, with 4 bases lying between them. Per germline, CDR1 SGDLS and CDR2 YYNGEE. As DNA, the CDR3 is TGTGCCAGCAGCGTAGCTGGAAACATTCAGTACTTC. Residues: CASSVAGNIQYF.